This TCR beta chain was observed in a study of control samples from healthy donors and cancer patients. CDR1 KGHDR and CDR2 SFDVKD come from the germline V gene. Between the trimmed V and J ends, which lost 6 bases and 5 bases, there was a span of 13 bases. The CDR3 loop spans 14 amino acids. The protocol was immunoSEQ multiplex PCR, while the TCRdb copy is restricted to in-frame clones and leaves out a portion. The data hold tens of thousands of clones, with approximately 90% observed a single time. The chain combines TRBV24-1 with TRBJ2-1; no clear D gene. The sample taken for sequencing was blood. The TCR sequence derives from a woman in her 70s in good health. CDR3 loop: CATSPSGQNNEQFF. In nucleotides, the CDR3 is TGTGCCACCAGTCCCTCCGGGCAGAACAATGAGCAGTTCTTC.